Reported below is one T cell receptor (beta chain). Its antigen is undetermined. Donation came from healthy Caucasian individuals in Russia who were aged roughly 6 to 95. Per-sample yields of isolated PBMCs were at least 6 million. The source of the sample is a study of blood T cells in healthy people across ages. A second PCR, run for about 7 to 11 cycles, used a sample-barcoded 5' primer plus a J-beta primer mix. TCRdb reanalysed the 5' RACE reads using MiXCR and keeps one entry per CDR3 protein. Of about a million distinct CDR3 sequences listed, roughly 50% were seen once; the top ten hold about 20%. Study observations and caveats: There was no known CMV status for donors, so expanded clonotype changes were possibly confounded. The fall in TCR beta diversity per million T cells was roughly linear with age.

This CDR3 contains 15 residues. Deletions cut 0 bases from V and 4 bases from J, with 10 bases between. Per the germline V gene, CDR1 is MNHNS and CDR2 is SASEGT. The chain uses TRBV6-1 and TRBJ2-1; no clear D gene. The TCR sequence derives from a woman aged 55-70 years in good health. Sample: blood. In nucleotides, the CDR3 is TGTGCCAGCAGTGAAGCACGCAGCCTATACAATGAGCAGTTCTTC. Residues: CASSEARSLYNEQFF.